This T cell receptor (beta chain) derives from a study of blood T cell repertoires in COVID-19. Whole-study context: From T cells, B-cell-depleted T cells, or PBMCs came the material, which was cDNA or gDNA.

CDR3 size: 16 residues. After removal of 5 bases from V and 9 bases from J, the junction contained 15 bases not matched to a gene. Germline loops: CDR1 SNHLY, CDR2 FYNNEI. Authors' analysis steps: Amplification from reference gene primers served as the basis for estimated nucleated cell counts. TCRdb's copy holds only in-frame clones and misses some; the assay was immunoSEQ multiplex PCR. D and trimming come from the DNA, and the V and J calls and clone size come from that table. This sample carries about 410,000 clones, 70% to 90% of them seen once, and the ten largest clones take more than 1.4%. The clonotype originates from a woman in her 30s with active or convalescent COVID-19. The sample consisted of peripheral blood. This chain connects TRBV2 to TRBJ2-1; 8 bases are shared with TRBD2. CDR3 nucleotide sequence: TGTGCCAGCAGTCAAAGGGGCGGGGGGTCCTCTCTTGAGCAGTTCTTC. Amino acids: CASSQRGGGSSLEQFF.